The sequence of this T cell receptor (beta chain) was determined in a study of blood T cell repertoires in COVID-19 (TCRdb year 2020). General notes on the study: Samples covering the acute and convalescent phases of COVID-19 were provided by collaborators in the United States, Italy and Spain. Subjects who had been exposed to COVID-19, were actively infected with it, or had recovered from it provided the deeply sampled blood TCRbeta repertoires that made up the dataset. The material from the prospective study consisted of cDNA or gDNA derived from T cells, B-cell-depleted T cells, or PBMCs. A de-identified subject ID, COVID-19 status, age in years and sex were almost always included in the sample metadata. Samples were obtained from the ongoing ImmuneRACE study (first 160 participants) and from about 1,300 subjects provided by 6 global collaborators. A freely available public database, intended as a resource for researchers studying the immune response to SARS-CoV-2, is where the repertoires were released. Where available, HLA class I and class II types were taken from metadata supplied by the sample provider and were not determined by assay-based typing. The study at large found these results: The amount of clinical and demographic metadata varied by source and participant and was provided uncurated.

TCRbeta CDR3 regions were amplified from genomic DNA using the immunoSEQ Assay, a bias-controlled multiplex PCR. The source study handled its data this way. The number of nucleated cells in each sample was estimated by amplification of reference gene primers within the assay. Sequence reads were collapsed and filtered to measure the absolute abundance of every unique TCRbeta CDR3 rearrangement. For each sample, productive Simpson clonality was calculated as the square root of Simpson's diversity index across productive rearrangements. The clones in this table, taken by TCRdb from immuneACCESS, are in-frame only. Not every clone is retained; where verified, under half of the shortfall comes from an unresolved V gene, and the cause of the rest is unknown. The V and J calls and clone size are taken from that table; D and trimming were inferred from the DNA. A total of some 99,000 clones appear in this sample, 70% to 90% of them only once. The top ten clonotypes cover around 1.1% of the sample.

This clone was picked up one time. The antigen this receptor binds is unknown. Per-nucleotide qualities are absent, and no much larger clonotype sits a single base away. The collaborating institutions used their own protocols to collect whole blood in K2EDTA tubes. For TCRbeta analysis, collaborators shipped samples in one of three forms: frozen whole blood, isolated PBMCs, or DNA extracted from either of those sample types. V is pared back by 5 bases and J by 0 bases, with 20 bases lying between the germline termini. CDR1 and CDR2, looked up from the germline V gene (reference sequence), are LNHDA and SQIVND. The CDR3, from cysteine to phenylalanine, totals 18 residues. Only CDR3 DNA is held: 54 bases, read in frame from base 1.

This chain joins TRBV19 to TRBJ1-5; there is no confident call for the D gene. The origin of this receptor is a human donor in a cohort sampled during active COVID-19. The sequencing sample was made of peripheral blood. The DNA sequence is TGTGCCAGTAGTTCCCCCGGGGTCGAGGCTAATAGCAATCAGCCCCAGCATTTT. Its protein product is CASSSPGVEANSNQPQHF.